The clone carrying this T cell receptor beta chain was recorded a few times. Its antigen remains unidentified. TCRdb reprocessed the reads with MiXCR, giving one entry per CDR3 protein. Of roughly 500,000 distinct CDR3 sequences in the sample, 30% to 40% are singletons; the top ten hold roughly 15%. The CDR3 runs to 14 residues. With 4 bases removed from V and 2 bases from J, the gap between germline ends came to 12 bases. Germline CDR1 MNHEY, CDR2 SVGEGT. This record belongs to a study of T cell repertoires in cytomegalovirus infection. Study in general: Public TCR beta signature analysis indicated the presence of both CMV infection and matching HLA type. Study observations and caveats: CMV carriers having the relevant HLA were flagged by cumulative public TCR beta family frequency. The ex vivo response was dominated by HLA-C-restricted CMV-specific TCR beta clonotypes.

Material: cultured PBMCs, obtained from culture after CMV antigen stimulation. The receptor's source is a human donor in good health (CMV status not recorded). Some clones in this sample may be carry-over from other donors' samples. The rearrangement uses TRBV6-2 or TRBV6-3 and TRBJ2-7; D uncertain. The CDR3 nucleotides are TGTGCCAGCAGTTTCGGTCGCCGTGCCTACGAGCAGTACTTC. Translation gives CASSFGRRAYEQYF.